The entry below gives a single TCR beta chain sequence along with its context. Its specificity is not known. The assay that was used to sequence DNA from cultured CD4+ T cells was the Oncomine TCR Beta short-read assay. MiXCR was run by TCRdb on the PCR reads, yielding one entry per CDR3 protein. Altogether around 10,000 distinct CDR3 sequences are present, approximately 46% being singletons, with the ten largest covering under 35%. This sample was taken from a study of vaccination and CD4 T cells after COVID-19. Background on the study: SARS-CoV-2, HCoV-NL63, HCoV-OC43 and HCoV-229E supplied the overlapping spike peptides used to stimulate cells. Study-level findings and limits: Vaccine-specific clones numbering 304 of 307 showed spike mono-reactivity in convalescent patients.

Germline loops: CDR1 DFQATT, CDR2 SNEGSKA (reference sequence). The CDR3 has 14 residues. Trimming removed 6 bases at V and 4 bases at J, with 16 bases between. Treatment meaning: approximately 9-day PBMC culture with coronavirus spike peptide pools or control peptides (ViraFEST assay). These CD4+ T cells came from approximately 10-day cultures by negative selection. This clonotype was obtained from a human donor who had recovered from COVID-19. Sequences were obtained from CD4+ T cells from blood, cultured in vitro. The chain carries TRBV20-1 and TRBJ1-5, with a possible D match to TRBD1 (5 bases). The CDR3 region is CSAVREGGNQPQHF. The DNA of the CDR3 is TGCAGTGCGGTCAGGGAAGGTGGGAATCAGCCCCAGCATTTT.